This is a list of T cell receptor beta chains from one sample in a study of T cell repertoires in cytomegalovirus infection. Each CDR3 protein is one row after TCRdb ran MiXCR on the reads. The sample has about 60,000 distinct CDR3 sequences; 25% to 40% are singletons. Antigens of these TCRs are unknown. Material: PBMCs, sequenced either directly or after in vitro stimulation (not recorded which). Source of these receptors: a human donor in good health (CMV status not recorded). Some clones in this sample may be carry-over from other donors' samples. Each CDR3 is given with its conserved first and last residue. The D gene is left open where the match is weak. Only some rows state a clone size, as once, few, many or a class for expanded clones.

D gene	clone size	V gene	J gene	CDR3 length	CDR3 DNA	CDR3 protein
.	.	TRBV4-2	TRBJ1-2	15	TGTGCCAGCAGCCAAGAGCGGCAGGGTGGATATGGCTACACCTTC	CASSQERQGGYGYTF
.	.	TRBV12-3/TRBV12-4	TRBJ2-4	12	TGTGCCAGCAGTCCACAGGGAAACATTCAGTACTTC	CASSPQGNIQYF
.	.	TRBV12-3/TRBV12-4	TRBJ2-7	14	TGTGCCAGCAGTTCCGTGGGGAGACCCTACGAGCAGTACTTC	CASSSVGRPYEQYF
.	.	TRBV7-2	TRBJ1-5	14	TGTGCCAGCAGGTCTACAGGGATTGATCAGCCCCAGCATTTT	CASRSTGIDQPQHF
TRBD2	few	TRBV20-1	TRBJ2-1	19	TGCAGTGCTAGGTCTGCGGGAGGGCCGATAGTAAGCTCCTACAATGAGCAGTTCTTC	CSARSAGGPIVSSYNEQFF
.	.	TRBV15	TRBJ2-3	20	TGTGCCACCAGCAGAGCGAGTGGGATTAACCGGCTAACAAACACAGATACGCAGTATTTT	CATSRASGINRLTNTDTQYF
.	few	TRBV10-3	TRBJ2-5	14	TGTGCCATCAGTGAGGGGAGGTACCAAGAGACCCAGTACTTC	CAISEGRYQETQYF
.	.	TRBV11-2	TRBJ2-3	17	TGTGCCAGCAGGGGATTACAGGGAAAGGGGAGCACAGATACGCAGTATTTT	CASRGLQGKGSTDTQYF
.	few	TRBV7-8	TRBJ2-3	14	TGTGCCAGCAGCTTAGTTTCGCCACAAGATACGCAGTATTTT	CASSLVSPQDTQYF
TRBD1	.	TRBV7-2	TRBJ2-1	14	TGTGCCAGCAGCTCCATCGGGACAGACAATGAGCAGTTCTTC	CASSSIGTDNEQFF
.	few	TRBV7-6	TRBJ2-1	13	TGTGCCAGCAGCCCAACCGACCCACCGGAGCTGTTCTTC	CASSPTDPPELFF
.	.	TRBV10-3	TRBJ2-7	11	TGTGCCATCAGTGAGGGTGAGCAGCAGTACTTC	CAISEGEQQYF
TRBD1	.	TRBV7-9	TRBJ1-1	15	TGTGCCAGCGGCGAGAGGGGGCAAGTGTACACTGAAGCTTTCTTT	CASGERGQVYTEAFF
.	.	TRBV6-1	TRBJ1-4	13	TGTGCCAGCAGTACACAGGGAAGGGAAAAACTGTTTTTT	CASSTQGREKLFF
.	.	TRBV14	TRBJ2-3	16	TGTGCCAGCAGCCACCTATCGGGACTCCCGAGAGATACGCAGTATTTT	CASSHLSGLPRDTQYF
.	.	TRBV10-3	TRBJ2-1	14	TGTGCCATCAAGGCGGGATCCACGGTCAATGAGCAGTTCTTC	CAIKAGSTVNEQFF
.	few	TRBV7-6	TRBJ1-1	14	TGTGCCAGCAGCCGGACAGACATGAACACTGAAGCTTTCTTT	CASSRTDMNTEAFF
TRBD2	many	TRBV7-2	TRBJ2-3	15	TGTGCCAGCAGCTACTCACGGGAGGGTTGGGATACGCAGTATTTT	CASSYSREGWDTQYF
.	.	TRBV20-1	TRBJ2-7	13	TGCAGTGCTAGTACGGGGGCACCGTACGAGCAGTACTTC	CSASTGAPYEQYF
.	.	TRBV12-3/TRBV12-4	TRBJ1-2	12	TGTGCCAGCAGTCCCCTGCCCCCAAATTACACCTTC	CASSPLPPNYTF
.	.	TRBV28	TRBJ2-7	14	TGTGCCAGCAGTTTACTGACAGCAAACTACGAGCAGTACTTC	CASSLLTANYEQYF
TRBD2	few	TRBV18	TRBJ2-7	15	TGTGCCAGCTCACCACCTAGCGGGAGCTCCTACGAGCAGTACTTC	CASSPPSGSSYEQYF
.	once	TRBV7-6	TRBJ1-3	12	TGTGCCAGCGGGGATTTGGGAAACACCATATATTTT	CASGDLGNTIYF
.	once	TRBV12-5	TRBJ2-5	13	TGTGCTAGTGGTTTGACAGGGCTGGAGACCCAGTACTTC	CASGLTGLETQYF
TRBD1	.	TRBV12-3/TRBV12-4	TRBJ2-1	13	TGTGCCAGCAGTTTTATCGACAGGGCGAAGCAGTTCTTC	CASSFIDRAKQFF
TRBD2	.	TRBV6-2/TRBV6-3	TRBJ2-1	14	TGTGCCAGCAGACCTAGCGGGAGTCTTCGTGAGCAGTTCTTC	CASRPSGSLREQFF
.	many	TRBV7-2	TRBJ2-7	14	TGTGCCAGCAGCCTCGCATGGGATTCCTACGAGCAGTACTTC	CASSLAWDSYEQYF
.	many	TRBV7-2	TRBJ2-5	12	TGTGCCAGCGCTCTGGGGGAAGAGACCCAGTACTTC	CASALGEETQYF
.	.	TRBV6-5	TRBJ2-3	13	TGTGCCAGCAGTTTATCTAGCAGAGATACGCAGTATTTT	CASSLSSRDTQYF
TRBD1	few	TRBV28	TRBJ1-4	15	TGTGCCAGCAGGCATACCTACAGGGGACGCGAAAAACTGTTTTTT	CASRHTYRGREKLFF
.	few	TRBV6-2/TRBV6-3	TRBJ2-1	14	TGTGCCAGCCCACTCCGGGACTGTTACAATGAGCAGTTCTTC	CASPLRDCYNEQFF
.	.	TRBV27	TRBJ2-3	15	TGTGCCAGCAGTTTATCGGGCTTAAGGGGAGATACGCAGTATTTT	CASSLSGLRGDTQYF
.	.	TRBV12-3/TRBV12-4	TRBJ1-5	13	TGTGCCAGCAACGGTGATGCCGATCAGCCCCAGCATTTT	CASNGDADQPQHF
.	few	TRBV7-2	TRBJ2-3	14	TGTGCCAGCAGCTTATTTGCGGACACAGATACGCAGTATTTT	CASSLFADTDTQYF
.	few	TRBV10-3	TRBJ2-1	13	TGTGCCTCGGAGGCGGTGCGTCAGAATGAGCAGTTCTTC	CASEAVRQNEQFF
.	.	TRBV7-8	TRBJ2-3	13	TGTGGCAGCAGCTTACAGGGCACAGATACGCAGTATTTT	CGSSLQGTDTQYF
TRBD2	once	TRBV7-4	TRBJ2-2	14	TGTGCCAGCAGTAGACTAGCGTTGACCGGGGAGCTGTTTTTT	CASSRLALTGELFF
TRBD2	few	TRBV6-6	TRBJ2-2	17	TGTGCCAGCAGAGGACTAGCGGGGGGGGCGAACACCGGGGAGCTGTTTTTT	CASRGLAGGANTGELFF
.	few	TRBV10-3	TRBJ1-2	13	TGTGCCATCAGTGGAAACCAAGACTATGGCTACACCTTC	CAISGNQDYGYTF
.	few	TRBV7-6	TRBJ2-7	13	TGTGCCAGCAGCTTAGGACTCCACTACGAGCAGTACTTC	CASSLGLHYEQYF
.	.	TRBV12-5	TRBJ2-7	13	TGTGCTAGTGGTTTGGTCGGGGGTTACGAGCAGTACTTC	CASGLVGGYEQYF
.	.	TRBV20-1	TRBJ1-2	13	TGCAGTGCCTTCGCGCAGCCATCCTATGGCTACACCTTC	CSAFAQPSYGYTF
.	.	TRBV5-4	TRBJ2-3	13	TGTGCCAGCAGCCAGGGTAGTTCGGATACGCAGTATTTT	CASSQGSSDTQYF
.	.	TRBV6-2/TRBV6-3	TRBJ2-3	13	TGTGCCAGCAGTTACCGGGACACAGATACGCAGTATTTT	CASSYRDTDTQYF
.	.	TRBV19	TRBJ2-5	13	TGTGCGAGTGGAGTGGGGGCTCAAGAGACCCAGTACTTC	CASGVGAQETQYF
.	few	TRBV6-1	TRBJ2-7	14	TGTGCCAGCAGCGGAATCCCCATAGTTGTCGAGCAGTACTTC	CASSGIPIVVEQYF
.	.	TRBV4-3	TRBJ2-5	15	TGCGCCAGCAGCCAAGGACAGAGTCCACAAGAGACCCAGTACTTC	CASSQGQSPQETQYF
.	once	TRBV5-1	TRBJ1-5	15	TGCGCCAGCAGCTTGTTCGGTGCAGGGGATCAGCCCCAGCATTTT	CASSLFGAGDQPQHF
TRBD2	.	TRBV7-8	TRBJ2-2	15	TGTGCCAGCAGCTTTAGCGGGGCCCTGCAGGTGGAGCTGTTTTTT	CASSFSGALQVELFF
.	few	TRBV5-1	TRBJ2-7	16	TGCGCCAGCAGCTTGGCCCTAGGGATCGGGTACTACGAGCAGTACTTC	CASSLALGIGYYEQYF
.	.	TRBV19	TRBJ1-2	13	TGTGCCAGTAGTCTCGCAGGTGTTTATGGCTACACCTTC	CASSLAGVYGYTF
.	few	TRBV12-3/TRBV12-4	TRBJ1-1	14	TGTGCCAGCAGCCTTACAGGAGCCGACACTGAAGCTTTCTTT	CASSLTGADTEAFF
.	.	TRBV2	TRBJ2-3	14	TGTGCCAGCAGTGGGCAGGGGAGTATAGATACGCAGTATTTT	CASSGQGSIDTQYF